Below are 27 T cell receptor beta chains sequenced from a single sample in a study of blood T cell repertoires in COVID-19. Generated by immunoSEQ multiplex PCR, the TCRdb table keeps only in-frame clones and is missing some. The table has about 220,000 clones, 86% seen once; the top ten hold about 2.2%. The sequenced sample consisted of peripheral blood. The source is a man in his thirties or forties who had recovered from COVID-19.

V is TRBV6-5 and J is TRBJ2-3, with TRBD2 identical over 8 bases. J was trimmed by 6 bases and V by 2 bases; bases with no gene match: 10. Germline V gene data show CDR1 as MNHEY and CDR2 as SVGAGI. The CDR3 covers 16 residues. The CDR3 loop reads CASSYPLSGGGDTQYF. The CDR3 nucleotides are TGTGCCAGCAGTTACCCACTGAGCGGGGGAGGGGATACGCAGTATTTT.

V gene TRBV5-4 combines with J gene TRBJ2-5; 15 bases match TRBD2. Germline V CDR1 and CDR2: SGHNT, YYREEE (reference sequence). V shed 2 bases, J shed 4 bases, and the junction held 6 bases outside the gene matches. This CDR3 has 17 residues. The CDR3: CASSLRKGLAGGETQYF. In DNA, the CDR3 is TGTGCCAGCAGCTTACGAAAGGGACTAGCGGGGGGAGAGACCCAGTACTTC.

The chain links TRBV5-6 to TRBJ1-1; 7 nucleotides line up with TRBD1. The CDR3 has 13 amino acids. V was clipped by 4 bases and J by 7 bases; unmatched bases: 7. Germline lookup yields CDR1 SGHDT and CDR2 YYEEEE. For the CDR3, the DNA is TGTGCCAGCAGCCCGGACAGGTGGGGTGAAGCTTTCTTT. It specifies CASSPDRWGEAFF.

This clone was picked up one time. The chain has TRBV21-1 and TRBJ2-1; the DNA was not used to check the table's D call, TRBD2. TRBV21-1 is designated a pseudogene. The CDR3 runs to 17 residues. For the CDR3, the DNA is TGTGCCAGCAGCAAGGTAGGCGGGGGGCCCCCCTACAATGAGCAGTTCTTC. Translation: CASSKVGGGPPYNEQFF.

The chain couples TRBV27 to TRBJ2-3, with D maybe TRBD1 (5 bases). The V and J ends lost 0 bases and 3 bases respectively, with 10 bases between them. CDR3 length: 15 amino acids. The V gene's germline CDR1 is MNHEY and CDR2 SMNVEV (reference sequence). This chain's CDR3 is CASSLSWKGTDTQYF. In DNA form, the CDR3 reads TGTGCCAGCAGTTTATCGTGGAAGGGGACAGATACGCAGTATTTT.

The chain joins TRBV18 to TRBJ2-1, with unresolved D. The ends were cut back, 3 bases at V and 0 bases at J, with 9 bases in the middle. The CDR3 covers 15 residues. The germline gives CDR1 KGHSH, CDR2 LQKENI. This chain's CDR3 is CASSPSVASYNEQFF. The CDR3 region has the DNA TGTGCCAGCTCACCCTCCGTGGCCTCCTACAATGAGCAGTTCTTC.

The chain recombines TRBV5-5 with TRBJ1-2, with D perhaps matching TRBD1 (5 bases). Germline loops: CDR1 SGHKS, CDR2 YYEKEE (reference sequence). CDR3 length: 16 amino acids. Deletions cut 4 bases from V and 4 bases from J, with 20 bases between. The CDR3 sequence is CASSGRWGDRGYGYTF. The CDR3 bases are TGTGCCAGCAGCGGACGTTGGGGGGATAGGGGCTATGGCTACACCTTC.

J is TRBJ2-5 and V is TRBV11-3; D is unclear. V was pared by 3 bases and J by 5 bases, with 13 bases between. Germline CDR1 SGHNT, CDR2 YENEEA. This CDR3 is 14 amino acids long. The CDR3 coding sequence is TGTGCCAGCAGCTTGGGTGGAGATCGGGAGACCCAGTACTTC. Protein product: CASSLGGDRETQYF.

V usage is TRBV4-1 and J usage is TRBJ2-7; D may be TRBD2 (5 bases). Deletions cut 2 bases from V and 4 bases from J, with 21 bases between. Germline CDR1 is MGHRA and CDR2 is YSYEKL. The CDR3 runs 17 residues. The CDR3 DNA follows: TGCGCCAGCAGCCAACCAACAATTGGACTCCAGTTTTACGAGCAGTACTTC. Protein product: CASSQPTIGLQFYEQYF.

V is TRBV5-1 and J is TRBJ2-7; perhaps TRBD1 as D (5 bases). This CDR3 has 14 amino acids. Germline-derived CDR1 and CDR2 are SGHRS and YFSETQ. The V end was cut by 2 bases, the J end by 0 bases, with 9 bases between. The CDR3 DNA sequence: TGCGCCAGCAGCTTTGACAGTAGCTCCTACGAGCAGTACTTC. It yields the protein CASSFDSSSYEQYF.

This clone came up once. The chain has TRBV27 and TRBJ2-5; D perhaps matches TRBD2 (5 bases). The CDR3 runs to 14 residues. The germline V gene has CDR1 MNHEY and CDR2 SMNVEV (reference sequence). V lost 6 bases, J lost 7 bases, and 18 bases lay in between. This CDR3 is CASSETPLRGTQYF. The CDR3 DNA reads as TGTGCCAGCAGCGAGACACCACTCCGGGGGACCCAGTACTTC.

The V gene is TRBV27, the J gene TRBJ1-1, with TRBD1 matching 7 bases. The CDR3 is 15 residues long. CDR1 is MNHEY and CDR2 is SMNVEV in the germline V gene (reference sequence). V shed 6 bases and J 5 bases; nucleotides not matched to a gene: 12. The CDR3 is CASSRRTGTTTEAFF. The CDR3 DNA follows: TGTGCCAGCAGCCGAAGGACAGGTACGACAACTGAAGCTTTCTTT.

This sequence joins TRBV6-2 or TRBV6-3 and TRBJ1-5; D is unclear. V lost 3 bases to trimming and J lost 6 bases, with 9 bases between them. CDR1 and CDR2 from the germline V gene are MNHEY and SVGEGT. This CDR3 comprises 13 residues. CDR3: CASSYDGGQPQHF. CDR3 bases: TGTGCCAGCAGTTATGACGGAGGTCAGCCCCAGCATTTT.

This chain links TRBV4-1 with TRBJ1-2; D remains unclear. This CDR3 spans 14 amino acids. Trimming pared 0 bases from V and 11 bases from J, leaving 16 bases between. Germline values: CDR1 MGHRA, CDR2 YSYEKL. The CDR3: CASSQEGSSRSYTF. In DNA, the CDR3 is TGCGCCAGCAGCCAAGAAGGCAGCTCCCGGAGTTACACCTTC.

This chain joins TRBV5-1 and TRBJ1-5; D not resolved. Trimming stripped 1 base from V and 3 bases from J, with 8 bases between. The CDR3 consists of 14 residues. Germline CDR1 SGHRS, CDR2 YFSETQ. CDR3 amino acids: CASSLSPTNQPQHF. Written as DNA, the CDR3 is TGCGCCAGCAGCTTGAGCCCTACCAATCAGCCCCAGCATTTT.

V usage is TRBV5-1 and J usage is TRBJ1-2, with D unresolved. This CDR3 region has 15 residues. The germline V gene has CDR1 SGHRS and CDR2 YFSETQ. Between the trimmed V and J ends, which lost 0 bases and 4 bases, there was a span of 13 bases. The CDR3 here is CASSLALAGSYGYTF. The CDR3 nucleotides read TGCGCCAGCAGCTTGGCCCTAGCAGGCAGCTATGGCTACACCTTC.

The chain is built from TRBV10-1 and TRBJ2-2, with a weak D call TRBD2 (5 bases). V was clipped by 7 bases and J by 7 bases, with 16 bases between them. Germline V gives CDR1 WNHNN, CDR2 SYGVQD (reference sequence). This CDR3 comprises 14 residues. This chain's CDR3 is CASIRALEDGELFF. For the CDR3, the DNA is TGCGCCAGCATCCGGGCCTTGGAGGACGGGGAGCTGTTTTTT.

The V gene is TRBV30, the J gene TRBJ1-2; D unresolved. CDR1 is GTSNPN, CDR2 SVGIG, per germline (reference sequence). Trimming took 0 bases from V and 4 from J, leaving 12 bases between them. CDR3 size: 14 residues. DNA for the CDR3: TGTGCCTGGAGTGTAAACGGGGAAGGCTATGGCTACACCTTC. It codes for CAWSVNGEGYGYTF.

V usage is TRBV2 and J usage is TRBJ1-1; D is unresolved. The CDR3 runs to 13 residues. V was shortened by 6 bases and J by 1 base, with 9 bases between the two germline ends. Germline V CDR1 and CDR2: SNHLY, FYNNEI. CDR3 nucleotide sequence: TGTGCCAGCAGGGCCAGACAGAACACTGAAGCTTTCTTT. This encodes CASRARQNTEAFF.

The rearrangement links TRBV7-8 to TRBJ1-3; a possible D gene is TRBD1 (6 bases). V lost 3 bases and J 0 bases, leaving 9 bases between the germline ends. The CDR3 runs to 15 residues. Germline CDR1 reads SGHVS; CDR2 reads FQNEAQ. The CDR3 here is CASSFGQSSGNTIYF. CDR3 bases: TGTGCCAGCAGCTTCGGACAGAGCTCTGGAAACACCATATATTTT.

The chain couples TRBV4-3 to TRBJ2-3; tentative D call: TRBD1 (6 bases). The CDR3 is made up of 17 amino acids. Trimming took off 0 bases at V and 6 bases at J, with 19 bases between the two ends. Per germline, CDR1 LGHNA and CDR2 YSLEER. CDR3 region: CASSQDPGGRTADTQYF. CDR3 nucleotides: TGCGCCAGCAGCCAAGATCCTGGTGGCCGGACAGCCGATACGCAGTATTTT.

The V gene is TRBV11-2, the J gene TRBJ2-5; 13 bases align to TRBD2. The CDR3 loop spans 16 amino acids. V lost 3 bases and J lost 3; bases outside the gene matches: 4. CDR1 SGHAT and CDR2 FQNNGV come from the germline V gene. The CDR3 here is CASSLGLAGSEETQYF. For the CDR3, the DNA is TGTGCCAGCAGCTTGGGACTAGCGGGGTCCGAAGAGACCCAGTACTTC.

Only one count was recorded for this clone. V and J are TRBV10-2 and TRBJ2-1, with TRBD1 identical over 7 bases. This CDR3 is built from 14 residues. J gave up 2 bases and V 8 bases, and 6 bases lay outside the gene matches. Germline V lookup: CDR1 WSHSY, CDR2 SAAADI. The CDR3 DNA sequence: TGCGCCAGCTTATCCGGGACAGCCTACAATGAGCAGTTCTTC. This codes for CASLSGTAYNEQFF.

This chain links TRBV6-2 or TRBV6-3 with TRBJ1-2; tentatively, D is TRBD1 (6 bases). V lost 6 bases, J lost 3 bases, and 11 bases lay in between. CDR1 and CDR2 (germline): MNHEY, SVGEGT. The CDR3 sequence is 13 residues long. The CDR3 bases are TGTGCCAGCAGCCCCCGACAGGACTATGGCTACACCTTC. It translates to CASSPRQDYGYTF.

The table lists this clone with a count of one. The CDR3 region has the DNA TGCGCCAGCAGCTTAAACTACGGAACCGGGGAGCTGTTTTTT. Translating gives CASSLNYGTGELFF. The genes are TRBV5-1 and TRBJ2-2; no firm D call. This CDR3 is 14 amino acids long. The germline CDR1 and CDR2 sequences are SGHRS and YFSETQ. V lost 2 bases and J lost 5, with 10 bases in between.

The CDR3 bases are TGTGCCAGCTCACCAGTCGGGGACAGGGCGAATTCACCCCTCCACTTT. Its translation is CASSPVGDRANSPLHF. The V gene is TRBV18, the J gene TRBJ1-6; 9 bases are a match to TRBD1. The CDR3 spans 16 residues. V lost 2 bases to trimming and J lost 7 bases; unmatched junction nucleotides: 6. The germline V gene has CDR1 KGHSH and CDR2 LQKENI.

This clone was picked up one time. This chain links TRBV19 with TRBJ2-1, with 7 bases matching TRBD2. The CDR3 is made up of 16 amino acids. Germline-derived CDR1 and CDR2 are LNHDA and SQIVND (reference sequence). The junction had 9 bases not matched to a gene; V was cut back by 3 bases and J by 4 bases. The CDR3 region is CASSIYSPSGYNEQFF. The CDR3 DNA follows: TGTGCCAGTAGTATTTATTCTCCTAGCGGTTACAATGAGCAGTTCTTC.